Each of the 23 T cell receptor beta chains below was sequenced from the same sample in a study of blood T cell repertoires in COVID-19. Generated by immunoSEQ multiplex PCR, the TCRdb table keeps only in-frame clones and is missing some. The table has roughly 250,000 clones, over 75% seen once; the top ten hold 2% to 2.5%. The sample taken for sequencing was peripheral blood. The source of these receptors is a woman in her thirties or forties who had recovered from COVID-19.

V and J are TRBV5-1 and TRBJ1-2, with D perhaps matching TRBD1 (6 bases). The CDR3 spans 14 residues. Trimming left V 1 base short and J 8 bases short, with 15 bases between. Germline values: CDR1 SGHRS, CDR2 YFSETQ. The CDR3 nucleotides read TGCGCCAGCAGCTTGCCAGGGATAAGGGGGGGCTACACCTTC. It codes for CASSLPGIRGGYTF.

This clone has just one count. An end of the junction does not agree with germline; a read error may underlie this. The CDR3 DNA follows: TGTGCCAGCAGTTTATCACAGGAATACGTGCAGTACTTC. It yields the protein CASSLSQEYVQYF. The chain links TRBV27 to TRBJ2-7, with a weak D call TRBD1 (5 bases). The CDR3 runs 13 residues. Per the germline V gene, CDR1 is MNHEY and CDR2 is SMNVEV (reference sequence).

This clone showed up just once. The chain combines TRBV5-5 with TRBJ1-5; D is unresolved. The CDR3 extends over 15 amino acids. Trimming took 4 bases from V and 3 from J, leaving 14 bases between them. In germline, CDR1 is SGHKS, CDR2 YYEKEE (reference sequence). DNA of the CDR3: TGTGCCAGCAGCCCATCCCCGAACTTCAATCAGCCCCAGCATTTT. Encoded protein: CASSPSPNFNQPQHF. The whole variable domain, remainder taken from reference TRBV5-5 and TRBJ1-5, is DAGVTQSPTHLIKTRGQQVTLRCSPISGHKSVSWYQQVLGQGPQFIFQYYEKEERGRGNFPDRFSARQFPNYSSELNVNALLLGDSALYLCASSPSPNFNQPQHFGDGTRLSIL.

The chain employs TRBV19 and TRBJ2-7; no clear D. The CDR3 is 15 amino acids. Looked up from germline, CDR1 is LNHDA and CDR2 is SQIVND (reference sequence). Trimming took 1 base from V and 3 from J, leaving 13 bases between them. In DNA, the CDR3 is TGTGCCAGTAGTATAGTCGACACGGCCATCTACGAGCAGTACTTC. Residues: CASSIVDTAIYEQYF.

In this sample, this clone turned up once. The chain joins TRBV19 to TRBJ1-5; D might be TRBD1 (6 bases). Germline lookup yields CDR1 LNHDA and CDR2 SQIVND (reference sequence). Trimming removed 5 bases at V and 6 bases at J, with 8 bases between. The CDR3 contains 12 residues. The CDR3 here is CASSADSQPQHF. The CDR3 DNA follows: TGTGCCAGTAGTGCGGACAGTCAGCCCCAGCATTTT.

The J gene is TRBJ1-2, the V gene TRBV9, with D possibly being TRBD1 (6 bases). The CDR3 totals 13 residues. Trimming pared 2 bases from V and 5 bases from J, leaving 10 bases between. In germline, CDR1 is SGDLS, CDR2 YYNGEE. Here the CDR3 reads CASSVLQGYGYTF. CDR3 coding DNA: TGTGCCAGCAGCGTCTTACAGGGTTATGGCTACACCTTC.

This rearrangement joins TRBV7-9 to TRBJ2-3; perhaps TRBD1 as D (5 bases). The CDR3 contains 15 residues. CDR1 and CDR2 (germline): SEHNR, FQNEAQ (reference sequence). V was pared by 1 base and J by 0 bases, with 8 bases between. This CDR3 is CASSLVDSSTDTQYF. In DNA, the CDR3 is TGTGCCAGCAGCTTAGTTGACAGCAGCACAGATACGCAGTATTTT. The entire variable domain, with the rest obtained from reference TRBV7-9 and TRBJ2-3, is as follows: DTGVSQNPRHKITKRGQNVTFRCDPISEHNRLYWYRQTLGQGPEFLTYFQNEAQLEKSRLLSDRFSAERPKGSFSTLEIQRTEQGDSAMYLCASSLVDSSTDTQYFGPGTRLTVL.

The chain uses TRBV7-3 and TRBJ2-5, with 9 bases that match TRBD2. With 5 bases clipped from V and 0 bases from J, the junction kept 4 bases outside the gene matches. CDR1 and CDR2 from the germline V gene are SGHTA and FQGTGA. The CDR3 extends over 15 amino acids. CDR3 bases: TGTGCCAGCAGCCGTCTAGCGGGGCACCAAGAGACCCAGTACTTC. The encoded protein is CASSRLAGHQETQYF.

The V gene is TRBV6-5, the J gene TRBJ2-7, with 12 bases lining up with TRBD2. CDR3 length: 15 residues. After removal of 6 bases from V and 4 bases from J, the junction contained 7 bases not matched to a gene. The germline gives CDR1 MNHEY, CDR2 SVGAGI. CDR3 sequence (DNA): TGTGCCAGCAGGGACGGTACTAGCGGGGGGTACGAGCAGTACTTC. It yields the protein CASRDGTSGGYEQYF.

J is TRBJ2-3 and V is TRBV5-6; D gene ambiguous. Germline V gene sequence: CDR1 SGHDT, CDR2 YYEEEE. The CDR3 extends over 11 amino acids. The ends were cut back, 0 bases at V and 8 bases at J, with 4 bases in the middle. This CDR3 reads CASSLAGTQYF. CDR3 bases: TGTGCCAGCAGCTTGGCGGGTACGCAGTATTTT.

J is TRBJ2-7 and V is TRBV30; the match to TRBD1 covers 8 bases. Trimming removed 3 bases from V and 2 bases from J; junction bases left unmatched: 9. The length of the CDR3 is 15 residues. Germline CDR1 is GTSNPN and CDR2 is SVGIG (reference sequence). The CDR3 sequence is CAWSGGQGSTYEQYF. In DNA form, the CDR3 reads TGTGCCTGGAGCGGAGGACAGGGAAGCACCTACGAGCAGTACTTC.

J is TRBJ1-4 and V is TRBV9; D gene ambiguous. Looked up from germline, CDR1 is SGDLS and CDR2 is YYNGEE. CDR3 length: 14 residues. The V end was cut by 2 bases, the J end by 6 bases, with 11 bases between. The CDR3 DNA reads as TGTGCCAGCAGCGTTGCGGGATCCGATGAAAAACTGTTTTTT. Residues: CASSVAGSDEKLFF.

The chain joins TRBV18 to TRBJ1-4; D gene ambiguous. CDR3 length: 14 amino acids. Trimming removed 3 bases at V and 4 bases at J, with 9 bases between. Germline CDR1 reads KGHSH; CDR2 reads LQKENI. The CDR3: CASSPGSFNEKLFF. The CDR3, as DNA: TGTGCCAGCTCACCCGGGAGTTTTAATGAAAAACTGTTTTTT.

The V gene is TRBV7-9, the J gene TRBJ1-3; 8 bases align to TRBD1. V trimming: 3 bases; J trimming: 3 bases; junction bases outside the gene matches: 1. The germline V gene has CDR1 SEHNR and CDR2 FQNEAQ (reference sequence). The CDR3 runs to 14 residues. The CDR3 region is CASSFGTGGNTIYF. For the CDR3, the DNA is TGTGCCAGCAGCTTTGGGACAGGTGGAAACACCATATATTTT.

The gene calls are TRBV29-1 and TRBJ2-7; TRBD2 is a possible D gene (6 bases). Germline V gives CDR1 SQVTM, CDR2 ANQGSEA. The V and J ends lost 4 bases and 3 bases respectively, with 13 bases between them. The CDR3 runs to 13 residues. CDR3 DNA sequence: TGCAGCGTTGTTCGAGACGGGGGCTACGAGCAGTACTTC. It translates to CSVVRDGGYEQYF.

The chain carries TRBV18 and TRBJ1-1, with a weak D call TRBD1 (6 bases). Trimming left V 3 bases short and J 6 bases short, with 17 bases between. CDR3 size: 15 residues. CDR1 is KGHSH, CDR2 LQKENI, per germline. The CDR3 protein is CASSPRGGANAEAFF. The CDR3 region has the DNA TGTGCCAGCTCACCCCGGGGGGGGGCAAACGCTGAAGCTTTCTTT.

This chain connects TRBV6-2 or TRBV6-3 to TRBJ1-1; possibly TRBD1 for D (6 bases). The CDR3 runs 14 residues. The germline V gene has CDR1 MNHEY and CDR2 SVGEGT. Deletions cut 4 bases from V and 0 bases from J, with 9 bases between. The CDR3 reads CASSFTGMNTEAFF. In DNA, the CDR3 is TGTGCCAGCAGTTTCACAGGGATGAACACTGAAGCTTTCTTT.

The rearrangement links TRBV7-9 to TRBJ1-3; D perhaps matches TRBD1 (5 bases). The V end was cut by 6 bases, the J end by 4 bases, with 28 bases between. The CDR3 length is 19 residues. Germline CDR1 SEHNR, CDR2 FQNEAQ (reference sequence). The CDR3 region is CASRPRTPQNPSAGNTIYF. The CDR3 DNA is TGTGCCAGCAGACCGAGGACACCTCAAAATCCCTCGGCGGGAAACACCATATATTTT. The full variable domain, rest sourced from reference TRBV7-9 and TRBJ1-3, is DTGVSQNPRHKITKRGQNVTFRCDPISEHNRLYWYRQTLGQGPEFLTYFQNEAQLEKSRLLSDRFSAERPKGSFSTLEIQRTEQGDSAMYLCASRPRTPQNPSAGNTIYFGEGSWLTVV.

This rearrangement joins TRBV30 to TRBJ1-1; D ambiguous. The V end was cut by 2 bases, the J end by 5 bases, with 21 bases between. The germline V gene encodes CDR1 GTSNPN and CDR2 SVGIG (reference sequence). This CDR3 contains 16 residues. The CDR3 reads CAWSRAARGLLTEAFF. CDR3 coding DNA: TGTGCCTGGAGTAGGGCAGCCCGGGGTCTTTTGACTGAAGCTTTCTTT.

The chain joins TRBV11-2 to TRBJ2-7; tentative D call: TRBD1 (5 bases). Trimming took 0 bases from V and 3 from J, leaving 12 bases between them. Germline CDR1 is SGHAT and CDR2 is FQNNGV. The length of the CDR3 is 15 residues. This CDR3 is CASSLDWAGNYEQYF. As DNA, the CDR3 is TGTGCCAGCAGCTTAGATTGGGCAGGGAACTACGAGCAGTACTTC.

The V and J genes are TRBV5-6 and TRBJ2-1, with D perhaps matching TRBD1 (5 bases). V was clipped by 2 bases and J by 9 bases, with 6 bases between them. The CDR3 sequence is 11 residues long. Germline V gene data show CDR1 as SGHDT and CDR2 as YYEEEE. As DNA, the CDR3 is TGTGCCAGCAGCTTCACAGGTGAGCAGTTCTTC. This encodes CASSFTGEQFF.

The CDR3 DNA sequence: TGTGCCAGCAGCTTACCGGGACTCACGAACTATGGCTACACCTTC. Translated: CASSLPGLTNYGYTF. V is TRBV5-6 and J is TRBJ1-2, with D possibly matching TRBD1 (5 bases). The CDR3 has 15 residues. Deletions cut 2 bases from V and 2 bases from J, with 13 bases between. Germline values: CDR1 SGHDT, CDR2 YYEEEE.

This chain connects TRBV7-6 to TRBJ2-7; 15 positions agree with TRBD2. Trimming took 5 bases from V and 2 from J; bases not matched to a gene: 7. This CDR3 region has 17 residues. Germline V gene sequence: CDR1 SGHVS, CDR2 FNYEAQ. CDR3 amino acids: CASSPSGLAGGPYEQYF. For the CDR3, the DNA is TGTGCCAGCAGCCCGAGTGGACTAGCGGGAGGGCCCTACGAGCAGTACTTC.